Each of the 18 T cell receptor beta chains below was sequenced from the same sample in a study of post-analysis software for immune sequencing data. Unique molecular identifiers featured in each of the TCR beta cDNA libraries. TCRdb used MiXCR to reprocess the PCR reads, holding one entry per CDR3 protein. The table lists about 160,000 distinct CDR3 sequences, 35% to 40% of them singletons, with 25% to 35% in the top ten. The specimen comprised blood, sampled after autologous hematopoietic stem cell transplantation. The receptors were gathered from a girl between 5 and 17 years old with multiple sclerosis.

This clonotype has only a few counts. The chain combines TRBV12-3 or TRBV12-4 with TRBJ1-2, with 7 bases fitting TRBD1. This CDR3 spans 15 amino acids. Unmatched junction bases numbered 10, after V lost 5 bases and J lost 4 bases. The DNA for the CDR3 is TGTGCCAGCAGTCGCACAGGGGAGGAAGGCTATGGCTACACCTTC. Translating gives CASSRTGEEGYGYTF.

This chain connects TRBV18 to TRBJ2-7, with D perhaps matching TRBD1 (6 bases). The length of the CDR3 is 12 residues. The V end was cut by 4 bases, the J end by 3 bases, with 7 bases between. Germline CDR1 is KGHSH and CDR2 is LQKENI. The CDR3 DNA reads TGTGCCAGCTCACAACAGGGCTACGAGCAGTACTTC. Translation gives CASSQQGYEQYF.

The rearrangement links TRBV11-3 to TRBJ2-1; D gene unclear. The CDR3 runs to 16 residues. V gave up 4 bases and J gave up 0 bases, with 13 bases separating them. Germline lookup yields CDR1 SGHNT and CDR2 YENEEA. CDR3 residues: CASSSNPEPSYNEQFF. The CDR3 bases are TGTGCCAGCAGCTCAAACCCAGAACCCTCCTACAATGAGCAGTTCTTC.

This clonotype has more than one count but fewer than ten. The chain has TRBV5-1 and TRBJ2-5; D tentatively fits TRBD1 or TRBD2 (6 bases each). Trimming left V 0 bases short and J 7 bases short, with 13 bases between. CDR1 and CDR2 (germline): SGHRS, YFSETQ. The CDR3 consists of 14 residues. CDR3 region: CASSLEAGEATQYF. The CDR3 bases are TGCGCCAGCAGCTTGGAGGCAGGGGAGGCGACCCAGTACTTC.

This clonotype was detected only a few times. The chain carries TRBV20-1 and TRBJ2-5, with D uncertain. Trimming pared 4 bases from V and 3 bases from J, leaving 6 bases between. There are 11 residues in the CDR3. Germline CDR1 DFQATT, CDR2 SNEGSKA (reference sequence). This CDR3 is CSAKPKETQYF. In DNA, the CDR3 is TGCAGTGCTAAGCCCAAAGAGACCCAGTACTTC.

This chain links TRBV12-3 or TRBV12-4 with TRBJ2-5, with D tentatively TRBD1 or TRBD2 (6 bases each). The CDR3 is 16 amino acids. Trimming removed 4 bases at V and 5 bases at J, with 20 bases between. CDR3 DNA sequence: TGTGCCAGCAGTTGGGGGGCCGGGGGACCAAGGGAGACCCAGTACTTC. It specifies CASSWGAGGPRETQYF.

This clonotype was seen only a few times. The chain recombines TRBV27 with TRBJ2-1, with TRBD2 matching over 12 bases. The CDR3 extends over 16 amino acids. In germline, CDR1 is MNHEY, CDR2 SMNVEV (reference sequence). Germline trimming cut 5 bases from V and 6 bases from J; bases unmatched to any gene: 8. Here the CDR3 reads CASSARPSGRGNEQFF. The CDR3 nucleotides read TGTGCCAGCAGTGCGCGCCCTAGCGGGAGGGGCAATGAGCAGTTCTTC.

This clonotype was detected only a few times. V gene TRBV12-3 or TRBV12-4 combines with J gene TRBJ2-3; 7 bases line up with TRBD2. This CDR3 is built from 16 residues. Trimming took 3 bases from V and 0 from J; bases not matched to a gene: 6. CDR3 nucleotides: TGTGCCAGCAGTTTCTTCGCTAGCGGAAGCACAGATACGCAGTATTTT. Protein sequence: CASSFFASGSTDTQYF.

As for this clonotype: The germline gene is not matched at one end of the junction; a read error may be the cause. This chain links TRBV5-1 with TRBJ1-1; perhaps TRBD1 as D (6 bases). CDR3 size: 15 residues. The germline CDR1 and CDR2 sequences are SGHRS and YFSETQ. CDR3: CASSLGGARNTEAFF. The CDR3 DNA sequence: TGCGCCAGCAGTTTGGGGGGGGCACGGAACACTGAAGCTTTCTTT.

This clonotype was observed a few times. The chain links TRBV12-3 or TRBV12-4 to TRBJ1-4; 8 nucleotides agree with TRBD1. The CDR3 length is 14 residues. J gave up 8 bases and V 6 bases, and 8 bases lay outside the gene matches. The CDR3 nucleotides are TGTGCCAGCAGCTCGACAGGGGTTGGGGAAAAACTGTTTTTT. Its protein is CASSSTGVGEKLFF.

A few counts support this clonotype. The chain joins TRBV10-3 to TRBJ1-2, with 8 bases aligning to TRBD1. Germline values: CDR1 ENHRY, CDR2 SYGVKD. This CDR3 has 12 residues. V shed 4 bases and J 8 bases; nucleotides not matched to a gene: 3. Here the CDR3 DNA reads TGTGCCATCAGTGTTGGACAGGGCGGCTACACCTTC. This translates into CAISVGQGGYTF.

The gene calls are TRBV5-1 and TRBJ1-1, with TRBD1 as a possible D gene (5 bases). The germline V gene has CDR1 SGHRS and CDR2 YFSETQ. Trimming shortened V by 0 bases and J by 2 bases, and 17 bases separated the two germline ends. The CDR3 spans 17 residues. CDR3 bases: TGCGCCAGCAGCTTGGCCGGGACTCTAGGCCCCAACACTGAAGCTTTCTTT. It translates to CASSLAGTLGPNTEAFF.

This clonotype was observed a handful of times. The chain recombines TRBV20-1 with TRBJ2-3; TRBD1 matches 10 bases. Germline trimming cut 3 bases from V and 6 bases from J; bases unmatched to any gene: 6. Germline V gives CDR1 DFQATT, CDR2 SNEGSKA (reference sequence). The CDR3 sequence is 14 residues long. CDR3 nucleotides: TGCAGTGCTAGCCCGGGACAGGGGTTGGATACGCAGTATTTT. Amino acids: CSASPGQGLDTQYF.

The table lists this clonotype with a few counts. The chain couples TRBV20-1 to TRBJ2-7; D perhaps matches TRBD2 (7 bases). Germline CDR1 DFQATT, CDR2 SNEGSKA (reference sequence). The CDR3 sequence is 14 residues long. V shed 6 bases and J shed 4 bases, with 19 bases lying between them. The CDR3 nucleotides read TGCAGTGCCGGGGGGCAGGGAACATTGTACGAGCAGTACTTC. The encoded protein is CSAGGQGTLYEQYF.

The rearrangement uses TRBV6-1 and TRBJ2-3, with 10 bases fitting TRBD2. This CDR3 spans 14 amino acids. Trimming removed 8 bases from V and 2 bases from J; junction bases left unmatched: 4. Germline-derived CDR1 and CDR2 are MNHNS and SASEGT. The CDR3 DNA follows: TGTGCCAGCGGCAGCGGGAGGGACACAGATACGCAGTATTTT. Amino acid sequence: CASGSGRDTDTQYF.

This clonotype was detected only a few times. The chain employs TRBV7-6 and TRBJ2-7; no definite D call. The DNA end is more similar to TRBJ2-5, so the J call may be wrong. The germline V gene encodes CDR1 SGHVS and CDR2 FNYEAQ. The length of the CDR3 is 16 residues. CDR3 in DNA: TGTGCCAGCAGCCGGACGATCGGCGGCACCGGGGAGACCCAGTACTTC. This translates into CASSRTIGGTGETQYF.

This clonotype has a handful of counts. The V call is TRBV6-2 or TRBV6-3, the J call TRBJ2-7; D might be TRBD1 (6 bases). Germline CDR1 reads MNHEY; CDR2 reads SVGEGT. Trimming shortened V by 8 bases and J by 0 bases, and 20 bases separated the two germline ends. The CDR3 runs to 16 residues. CDR3 bases: TGTGCCAGCTTGGGTGGGACACTGAAGAGCTCCTACGAGCAGTACTTC. This sequence encodes CASLGGTLKSSYEQYF.

Notes on this clonotype: Given a much more abundant clone one base away, this may be a read error. The J gene is TRBJ1-2, the V gene TRBV9; 12 nucleotides agree with TRBD1. CDR3 length: 18 amino acids. J was trimmed by 4 bases and V by 0 bases; bases with no gene match: 10. From germline, CDR1 is SGDLS and CDR2 YYNGEE. The CDR3 loop is CASSVAGAGTGGGYGYTF. CDR3 bases: TGTGCCAGCAGCGTAGCTGGGGCCGGGACAGGGGGCGGCTATGGCTACACCTTC. Looking up the rest from reference TRBV9 and TRBJ1-2 gives the full variable domain: DSGVTQTPKHLITATGQRVTLRCSPRSGDLSVYWYQQSLDQGLQFLIQYYNGEERAKGNILERFSAQQFPDLHSELNLSSLELGDSALYFCASSVAGAGTGGGYGYTFGSGTRLTVV.